A single sample gave rise to the 25 T cell receptor beta chains below, sequenced in a study of technical replicates of blood from a handful of donors. Measured with immunoSEQ multiplex PCR; TCRdb has only the in-frame clones, and not every one. This table holds about 80,000 clones, roughly 90% found once. Specimen: T cells isolated from PBMCs. All receptors come from a human donor in good health.

V is TRBV11-3 and J is TRBJ2-5, with 7 nucleotides matching TRBD2. The CDR3 length is 15 residues. V dropped 6 bases and J dropped 5; count of bases not matched to a gene: 12. Germline CDR1 reads SGHNT; CDR2 reads YENEEA. The CDR3 here is CASREGLGGLETQYF. The CDR3 DNA reads as TGTGCCAGCAGGGAGGGATTGGGAGGGTTGGAGACCCAGTACTTC.

This chain uses TRBV4-3 with TRBJ2-1; 12 bases agree with TRBD2. Trimming took 4 bases from V and 0 from J; bases not matched to a gene: 10. CDR1 LGHNA and CDR2 YSLEER come from the germline V gene. The CDR3 extends over 19 amino acids. The CDR3 is CASSLSSGRGFSSYNEQFF. In nucleotides, the CDR3 is TGCGCCAGCAGCCTATCTAGCGGGAGGGGTTTTAGCTCCTACAATGAGCAGTTCTTC.

The count of this clone is one. The gene calls are TRBV28 and TRBJ2-1, with a possible D match to TRBD1 (6 bases). Germline V gives CDR1 MDHEN, CDR2 SYDVKM. Trimming took 6 bases from V and 6 from J, leaving 15 bases between them. The CDR3 consists of 14 residues. The CDR3 DNA reads as TGTGCCAGCAGCGGAGACAGGCGAGGCAATGAGCAGTTCTTC. It encodes CASSGDRRGNEQFF.

The chain uses TRBV15 and TRBJ2-4; 8 bases line up with TRBD2. The CDR3 is 19 amino acids. CDR1 is LNHNV and CDR2 is YYDKDF in the germline V gene (reference sequence). V shed 4 bases, J shed 3 bases, and the junction held 17 bases outside the gene matches. The CDR3 coding sequence is TGTGCCACCAGCACCAAACCGGGACTAGGTAATCGAGACAAAAACATTCAGTACTTC. This encodes CATSTKPGLGNRDKNIQYF.

The sample holds one count of this clone. The CDR3 here is CASNAIGTGERNTQYF. The CDR3 DNA reads as TGTGCCAGCAACGCCATCGGGACAGGGGAACGAAATACGCAGTATTTT. The rearrangement uses TRBV28 and TRBJ2-3, with 10 positions matching TRBD1. CDR3 length: 16 amino acids. The J segment lost 7 bases and the V segment lost 7 bases, leaving 14 bases of the junction unmatched. Germline-derived CDR1 and CDR2 are MDHEN and SYDVKM. Full variable domain (remainder filled in from reference TRBV28 and TRBJ2-3): DVKVTQSSRYLVKRTGEKVFLECVQDMDHENMFWYRQDPGLGLRLIYFSYDVKMKEKGDIPEGYSVSREKKERFSLILESASTNQTSMYLCASNAIGTGERNTQYFGPGTRLTVL.

This rearrangement joins TRBV5-1 to TRBJ2-1; 9 bases match TRBD2. The CDR3 loop spans 13 amino acids. V lost 5 bases to trimming and J lost 8 bases; unmatched junction nucleotides: 5. Germline lookup yields CDR1 SGHRS and CDR2 YFSETQ. CDR3 region: CASRREGLYEQFF. CDR3 coding DNA: TGCGCCAGCAGGCGGGAGGGCCTATATGAGCAGTTCTTC.

This sequence joins TRBV30 and TRBJ2-3; 7 bases match TRBD2. The germline V gene has CDR1 GTSNPN and CDR2 SVGIG (reference sequence). After removal of 8 bases from V and 3 bases from J, the junction contained 14 bases not matched to a gene. The CDR3 runs to 15 residues. The CDR3 coding sequence is TGTGCCCTGGACACCTGGGGAGGGACGACAGATACGCAGTATTTT. Its protein is CALDTWGGTTDTQYF.

In DNA form, the CDR3 reads TGTGCCAGCAGCTCCACTAGCGGGAATGAGCAGTTCTTC. It specifies CASSSTSGNEQFF. This chain uses TRBV7-3 with TRBJ2-1; 9 bases align to TRBD2. The CDR3 length is 13 residues. Germline V gene sequence: CDR1 SGHTA, CDR2 FQGTGA. V was clipped by 4 bases and J by 7 bases; unmatched bases: 2.

The rearrangement joins TRBV6-1 to TRBJ1-4, with 8 bases aligning to TRBD1. Germline CDR1 MNHNS, CDR2 SASEGT. CDR3 length equals 16 residues. The ends lost 2 bases at V and 3 bases at J; junction bases unmatched: 5. CDR3 DNA: TGTGCCAGCAGTGAAAGGGCCAGGGGGCCTAATGAAAAACTGTTTTTT. It specifies CASSERARGPNEKLFF.

The chain recombines TRBV27 with TRBJ1-4, with D possibly TRBD1 on 5 matching bases. The germline V gene has CDR1 MNHEY and CDR2 SMNVEV (reference sequence). V was shortened by 5 bases and J by 4 bases, with 14 bases between the two germline ends. The CDR3 is made up of 15 amino acids. The CDR3 region has the DNA TGTGCCAGCAGTCTACAGGAGACCTATAATGAAAAACTGTTTTTT. This gives the protein CASSLQETYNEKLFF.

The rearrangement links TRBV6-6 to TRBJ2-7; perhaps TRBD2 as D (5 bases). Germline V gene lookup returns CDR1 MNHNY and CDR2 SVGAGI (reference sequence). V was shortened by 5 bases and J by 5 bases, with 22 bases between the two germline ends. The CDR3 runs to 16 residues. CDR3 sequence reads: CASSLLDWRAYHEQYF. DNA for the CDR3: TGTGCCAGCAGTCTGCTCGACTGGCGGGCTTATCACGAGCAGTACTTC.

The rearrangement uses TRBV7-9 and TRBJ1-3; 7 bases are a match to TRBD1. This CDR3 has 15 residues. Trimming at V came to 3 bases and at J to 2 bases, leaving 4 bases not matched to a gene. Germline lookup yields CDR1 SEHNR and CDR2 FQNEAQ (reference sequence). Here the CDR3 reads CASSFTQGAGNTIYF. For the CDR3, the DNA is TGTGCCAGCAGCTTCACGCAGGGGGCTGGAAACACCATATATTTT.

Here the CDR3 DNA reads TGCGCCAGCAGTGAGTCCAGGGACGAGCAGTACTTC. Translated, it gives CASSESRDEQYF. V gene TRBV10-1 combines with J gene TRBJ2-7; a weak D match, TRBD1 (5 bases). The CDR3 sequence is 12 residues long. Trimming shortened V by 0 bases and J by 5 bases, and 5 bases separated the two germline ends. Germline CDR1 WNHNN, CDR2 SYGVQD (reference sequence).

This chain uses TRBV7-9 with TRBJ2-2, with TRBD2 matching 9 bases. The CDR3 is made up of 15 amino acids. With 6 bases clipped from V and 6 bases from J, the junction kept 8 bases outside the gene matches. The germline CDR1 and CDR2 sequences are SEHNR and FQNEAQ (reference sequence). The CDR3 here is CASSRVAGEAGELFF. As DNA, the CDR3 is TGTGCCAGCAGTCGAGTAGCGGGAGAAGCCGGGGAGCTGTTTTTT.

The V call is TRBV18, the J call TRBJ2-7, with 11 nucleotides matching TRBD1. Trimming removed 3 bases from V and 4 bases from J; junction bases left unmatched: 11. CDR3 length: 17 residues. In germline, CDR1 is KGHSH, CDR2 LQKENI. The CDR3 nucleotides read TGTGCCAGCTCACCCTCCTTGGACAGGGGGCAAAAGTACGAGCAGTACTTC. Protein product: CASSPSLDRGQKYEQYF.

The chain links TRBV2 to TRBJ1-2; 7 bases line up with TRBD1. Germline CDR1 SNHLY, CDR2 FYNNEI. V dropped 0 bases and J dropped 4; count of bases not matched to a gene: 5. The CDR3 spans 15 residues. Here the CDR3 reads CASSEAAGGFYGYTF. CDR3 nucleotides: TGTGCCAGCAGTGAAGCCGCAGGGGGTTTCTATGGCTACACCTTC.

V and J are TRBV6-1 and TRBJ2-1, with 7 bases that match TRBD1. CDR3 length equals 17 residues. V lost 4 bases to trimming and J lost 7 bases; unmatched junction nucleotides: 16. Germline V gene data show CDR1 as MNHNS and CDR2 as SASEGT. In nucleotides, the CDR3 is TGTGCCAGCAGTGGCCTGCAATCCGGGACAGCTTATAATGAGCAGTTCTTC. This gives the protein CASSGLQSGTAYNEQFF.

The chain has TRBV6-6 and TRBJ2-7, with TRBD1 as a possible D gene (6 bases). The CDR3 length is 13 residues. CDR1 is MNHNY and CDR2 is SVGAGI in the germline V gene (reference sequence). V was cut by 2 bases and J by 3 bases, with 8 bases left in between. The CDR3 is CASSYTDSYEQYF. The DNA for the CDR3 is TGTGCCAGCAGTTACACGGACAGCTACGAGCAGTACTTC.

This chain joins TRBV6-5 and TRBJ2-7; 7 bases match TRBD1. This CDR3 is 12 amino acids long. With 5 bases clipped from V and 3 bases from J, the junction kept 1 base outside the gene matches. In germline, CDR1 is MNHEY, CDR2 SVGAGI. For the CDR3, the DNA is TGTGCCAGCAGTACAGGGGACTACGAGCAGTACTTC. This gives the protein CASSTGDYEQYF.

A single count supports this clone. The rearrangement joins TRBV19 to TRBJ2-3; TRBD2 matches at 8 bases. Germline V gene data show CDR1 as LNHDA and CDR2 as SQIVND (reference sequence). V dropped 3 bases and J dropped 3; count of bases not matched to a gene: 8. The CDR3 is made up of 16 amino acids. The DNA for the CDR3 is TGTGCCAGTAGTATCGATAGCGGGGTAGGGACAGATACGCAGTATTTT. Protein product: CASSIDSGVGTDTQYF.

The chain has TRBV6-1 and TRBJ2-7; D is perhaps TRBD1 (6 bases). Germline V gene lookup returns CDR1 MNHNS and CDR2 SASEGT. This CDR3 has 15 amino acids. V was trimmed by 6 bases and J by 3 bases, leaving 18 bases between them. This chain's CDR3 is CASSAPGDNHYEQYF. The DNA for the CDR3 is TGTGCCAGCAGCGCGCCCGGGGACAACCACTACGAGCAGTACTTC.

The J gene is TRBJ2-1, the V gene TRBV7-9, with 7 bases matching TRBD2. CDR1 is SEHNR and CDR2 is FQNEAQ in the germline V gene (reference sequence). The CDR3 covers 16 residues. Losses at the gene ends were 1 base for V and 3 bases for J; bases not matched to a gene: 6. The CDR3 loop reads CASSLVGRANYNEQFF. CDR3 DNA: TGTGCCAGCAGCTTAGTAGGGAGGGCCAACTACAATGAGCAGTTCTTC.

This rearrangement joins TRBV9 to TRBJ2-3; 9 bases are shared with TRBD1. The V gene's germline CDR1 is SGDLS and CDR2 YYNGEE. Trimming removed 0 bases from V and 6 bases from J; junction bases left unmatched: 5. The CDR3 contains 15 residues. CDR3 residues: CASSVGGQGRDTQYF. Written as DNA, the CDR3 is TGTGCCAGCAGCGTAGGGGGACAGGGAAGGGATACGCAGTATTTT.

This chain joins TRBV5-1 and TRBJ2-5, with 8 bases that match TRBD1. CDR1 and CDR2 from the germline V gene are SGHRS and YFSETQ. The CDR3 has 18 amino acids. Trimming took 4 bases from V and 5 from J; bases not matched to a gene: 19. CDR3 sequence (DNA): TGCGCCAGCAGCGCAAGCCCCCTAAACGGACAGGGACGGGAGACCCAGTACTTC. This translates into CASSASPLNGQGRETQYF.

V and J are TRBV5-1 and TRBJ2-7; 14 bases map to TRBD2. V was clipped by 4 bases and J by 4 bases; unmatched bases: 10. Germline V CDR1 and CDR2: SGHRS, YFSETQ. This CDR3 has 17 residues. CDR3 DNA: TGCGCCAGCAGCCCAGCGGGACTAGCGGGAGTTGGTTACGAGCAGTACTTC. Translating it yields CASSPAGLAGVGYEQYF.